This TCR beta chain was observed in a study of cytotoxic CD8 clonotypes in ibrutinib-treated CLL (dated by TCRdb to about 2021). Regarding the research as a whole: In this cohort, around 14 patients were treatment-naive and approximately ten were relapsed/refractory, while roughly 18 had unmutated IGHV. Partial responses were observed in 24 patients and complete responses in 2; after a median follow-up of around 68 months, remission was maintained in about 15 patients and progression was observed in some 12. Samples at response were collected after a median of roughly 13 months of treatment, with a range of about 6 to 40 months. An average of 255,043 productive templates and 80,000 to 95,000 productive rearrangements was obtained per sample. Longitudinal samples were obtainable from about 30% of the roughly 90 participants in the trial. Cryopreserved peripheral blood mononuclear cells were obtained prior to treatment, at the time of response, and at either disease progression or sustained remission. All remission and progressive disease samples were collected while patients were still receiving ibrutinib. Results and caveats for the whole study, not just this receptor: Public clonotypes were rare and either contracted or stayed stable during treatment, and the rise in clonality at ibrutinib response reflected the expansion of private clonotypes. Sampling times were not matched between patients in sustained remission and patients whose disease was progressing, and lymph node repertoires were not examined. At baseline, clonality was higher than in age-matched healthy donors and showed a strong correlation with circulating CD8+ T-cell counts. Clonality rose at ibrutinib response, remained stable during sustained remission, and dropped back toward baseline at progression.

For this clone: Which antigen it targets is not known. The sample holds no much larger clone one base away, and base qualities are not on file.

What the time point label conveys for this sample: about 11 months on ibrutinib. For TCR beta library preparation, roughly 1.8 micrograms of genomic DNA was extracted from cryopreserved PBMCs. Longitudinal blood samples from CLL patients on ibrutinib monotherapy underwent high-throughput TCR beta sequencing. The patients were enrolled in a single-center, open-label phase 2 trial of ibrutinib monotherapy. A MiSeq instrument was used for deep resolution sequencing, which targeted depths ranging from 1 in 1 million up to 1 in 200,000 T cells, with coverage averaging 10x for each clonotype. The immunoSEQ hsTCRB Kit was used to generate TCR beta libraries. The authors processed their data as follows. Data were analyzed with ImmunoSEQ Data Assistant and ImmunoSEQ Analyzer, with V, D and J genes assigned per IMGT definitions. Clonality, which ranges from 0 to 1, was calculated by subtracting the normalized Shannon entropy of productive rearrangement frequencies from one. Only overrepresented clonotypes making up at least 0.05% of each patient's repertoire were included in the public clonotype analysis. Some twelve repertoires from age-matched healthy donors, obtained from immuneACCESS, served as clonality controls. In TCRdb, the immuneACCESS table is reduced to in-frame sequences with V and J assigned. These tables do not hold every clone; where another copy was compared, an unresolved V gene accounts for under half, and the others remain unexplained. V and J calls plus clone size are reproduced from that table; the DNA served to infer D and trimming. The sample records roughly 97,000 clones, almost 80% of which are singletons. The ten largest clones capture about 34% of the sample.

Inclusive of the bounding cysteine and phenylalanine, the CDR3 is 13 residues long. The read is trimmed to its CDR3 DNA, 39 bases read in frame from base 1. The germline ends are 14 bases apart after V is trimmed by 11 bases and J by 3 bases. CDR1 SGHAT and CDR2 FQNNGV are derived from the germline V gene. This TCR came from a human donor with chronic lymphocytic leukemia. The material sequenced was PBMCs, taken after 12 months of ibrutinib treatment. Here the chain combines TRBV11-2 and TRBJ2-1, with TRBD2 tentatively as D gene (6 bases match). The sequenced DNA: TGTGCCGCACGGAGGGTCAACTACAATGAGCAGTTCTTC. This yields the protein CAARRVNYNEQFF.